Below, one TCR beta chain is given with its context. The antigen is not known. During construction of the library, unique molecular identifiers were attached to individual cDNA molecules for quantitative, reproducible TCR counting. Via MiXCR, TCRdb re-called the RACE reads, giving one row per CDR3 protein. The data hold about 120,000 distinct CDR3 sequences, with around 10% observed a single time. The sample originates from a study of human T cells and chemical hapten exposure. Study at large: Chiefly women, the patients showed alopecia areata, totalis or universalis. Study-wide results and caveats: Relative to control repertoires, expanded TCRs gave rise to significantly more large CDR3 similarity clusters.

The germline gives CDR1 DFQATT, CDR2 SNEGSKA (reference sequence). The CDR3 loop spans 15 amino acids. Trimming removed 5 bases from V and 0 bases from J, with 13 bases in between. Time point indicated: patch test 1, 2 weeks after DPC sensitization. Treatment specified: therapeutic diphenylcyclopropenone sensitization with weekly scalp DPC. The rearrangement joins TRBV20-1 to TRBJ1-4; TRBD1 is a possible D gene (5 bases). The TCR was taken from a woman between 45 and 65 years old with alopecia areata. Some clones in this sample may be carry-over from other donors' samples. This sample comprised whole blood, obtained in connection with sensitization to the hapten diphenylcyclopropenone (DPC). The CDR3 region has the DNA TGCAGTGCTCCGGGGACGCATACAACTAATGAAAAACTGTTTTTT. Translated, it gives CSAPGTHTTNEKLFF.